This entry describes one T cell receptor (beta chain). Its matching antigen is unknown. The data originate from a study of Ad26.COV2.S vaccination and SARS-CoV-2 variants. The study, taken as a whole, reports: Greater spike-specific TCR breadth was seen in vaccine recipients than in placebo recipients. After vaccination, reports described spike-specific CD8+ and CD4+ T cell responses as showing substantial breadth. Vaccine and placebo recipients had similar non-spike TCR breadth.

Germline CDR1 reads MDHEN; CDR2 reads SYDVKM. V lost 5 bases and J 0 bases, leaving 8 bases between the germline ends. CDR3 length: 14 residues. Data came from immunoSEQ multiplex PCR; TCRdb stores just in-frame clones and leaves some out. The sample lists 87,000 or so clones, 82% occurring once. This TCR came from a human donor who had recovered from COVID-19. Sequenced material: peripheral blood, taken after recovery from COVID-19. V usage is TRBV28 and J usage is TRBJ1-3; TRBD1 is a possible D gene (5 bases). The CDR3 DNA follows: TGTGCCAGCAGTAGGGGCTCCTCTGGAAACACCATATATTTT. It encodes CASSRGSSGNTIYF.